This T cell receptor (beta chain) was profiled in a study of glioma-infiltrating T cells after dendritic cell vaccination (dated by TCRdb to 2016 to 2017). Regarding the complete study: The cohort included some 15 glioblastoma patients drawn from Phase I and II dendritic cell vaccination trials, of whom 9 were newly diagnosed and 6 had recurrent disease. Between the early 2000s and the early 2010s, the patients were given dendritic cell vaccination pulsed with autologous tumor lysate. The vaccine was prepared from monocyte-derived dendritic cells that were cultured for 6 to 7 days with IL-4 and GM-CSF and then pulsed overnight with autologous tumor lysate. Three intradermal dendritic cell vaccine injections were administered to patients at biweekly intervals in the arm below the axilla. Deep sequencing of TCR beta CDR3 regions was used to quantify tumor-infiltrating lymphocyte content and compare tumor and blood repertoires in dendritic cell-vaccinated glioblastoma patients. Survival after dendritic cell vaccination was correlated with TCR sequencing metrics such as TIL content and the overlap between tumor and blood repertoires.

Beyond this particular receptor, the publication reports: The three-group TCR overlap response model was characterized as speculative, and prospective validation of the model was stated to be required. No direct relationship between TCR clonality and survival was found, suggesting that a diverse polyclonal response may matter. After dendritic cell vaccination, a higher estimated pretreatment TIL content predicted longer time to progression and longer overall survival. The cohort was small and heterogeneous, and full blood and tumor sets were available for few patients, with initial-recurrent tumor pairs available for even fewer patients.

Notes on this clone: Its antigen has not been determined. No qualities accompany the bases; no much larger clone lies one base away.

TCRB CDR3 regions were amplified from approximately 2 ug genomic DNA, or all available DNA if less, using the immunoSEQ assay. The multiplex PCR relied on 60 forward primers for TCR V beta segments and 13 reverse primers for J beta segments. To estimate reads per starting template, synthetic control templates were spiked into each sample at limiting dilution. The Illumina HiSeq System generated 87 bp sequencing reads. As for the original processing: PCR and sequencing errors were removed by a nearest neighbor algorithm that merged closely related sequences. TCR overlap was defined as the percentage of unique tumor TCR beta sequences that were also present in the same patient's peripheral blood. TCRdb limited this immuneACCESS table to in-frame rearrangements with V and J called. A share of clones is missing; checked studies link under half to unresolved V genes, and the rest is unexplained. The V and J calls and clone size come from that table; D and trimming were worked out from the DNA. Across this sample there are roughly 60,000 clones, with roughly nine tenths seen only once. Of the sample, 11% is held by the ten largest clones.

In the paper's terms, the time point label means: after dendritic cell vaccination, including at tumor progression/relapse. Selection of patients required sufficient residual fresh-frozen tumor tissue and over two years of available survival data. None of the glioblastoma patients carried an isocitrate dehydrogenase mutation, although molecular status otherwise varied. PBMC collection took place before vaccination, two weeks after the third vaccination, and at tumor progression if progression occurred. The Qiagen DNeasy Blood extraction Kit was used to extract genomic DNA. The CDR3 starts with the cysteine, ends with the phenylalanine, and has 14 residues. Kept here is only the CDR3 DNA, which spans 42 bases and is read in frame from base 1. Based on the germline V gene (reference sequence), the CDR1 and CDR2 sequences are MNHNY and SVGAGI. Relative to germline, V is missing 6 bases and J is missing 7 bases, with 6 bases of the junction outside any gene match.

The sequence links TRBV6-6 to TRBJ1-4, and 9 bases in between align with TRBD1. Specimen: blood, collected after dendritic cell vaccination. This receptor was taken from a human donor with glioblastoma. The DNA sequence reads TGTGCCAGCAGGAGCGGGACAGGGAGTGAAAAACTGTTTTTT. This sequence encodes CASRSGTGSEKLFF.